These T cell receptor beta chains were read from a single sample in a study of T-cell reconstitution after alpha-beta-depleted transplantation in children. MiXCR was run by TCRdb on the PCR reads, yielding one entry per CDR3 protein. The sample lists roughly 100,000 distinct CDR3 sequences; around 6% were seen once. Sequenced material: PBMCs, mostly from graft donor cells, taken 60 days after TCRalphabeta/CD19-depleted stem cell transplant. The source of these receptors is a female patient aged 2-10 years who had a stem cell transplant for Fanconi anemia, so the T cells may come from the graft donor. The CDR3 runs from the conserved cysteine through the conserved F or W. D genes are given only for firm matches. The size field is filled for only some rows; it gives once, few, many or a size class.

j_call d_call v_call clone_size cdr3_length cdr3_aa cdr3_nt
TRBJ1-4 - TRBV28 many 12 CASSLPLEKLFF TGTGCCAGCAGTTTACCCCTAGAAAAACTGTTTTTT
TRBJ2-6 - TRBV5-1 many 16 CASSDEPGPGANVLTF TGCGCCAGCAGCGACGAACCGGGACCCGGGGCCAACGTCCTGACTTTC
TRBJ2-1 TRBD2 TRBV5-1 many 13 CASSSNLAGDPFF TGCGCCAGCAGCTCGAACCTAGCGGGGGACCCGTTCTTC
TRBJ2-1 - TRBV10-3 few 12 CAISESGNEQFF TGTGCCATCAGTGAGTCAGGGAATGAGCAGTTCTTC
TRBJ2-1 - TRBV20-1 - 10 CSARREEQFF TGCAGTGCTAGGCGGGAAGAGCAGTTCTTC
TRBJ2-5 TRBD1 TRBV9 - 18 CASSGGSVIGGPSRPQYF TGTGCCAGCAGCGGCGGGTCTGTAATAGGGGGCCCCTCCAGGCCCCAGTACTTC
TRBJ1-1 TRBD1 TRBV7-9 - 13 CASSLVPGQKAFF TGTGCCAGCAGCTTAGTTCCGGGACAGAAAGCTTTCTTT
TRBJ1-2 - TRBV28 many 13 CASSFPDVYGYTF TGTGCCAGCAGTTTCCCGGACGTCTATGGCTACACCTTC
TRBJ2-7 - TRBV23-1 - 13 CASSQSWELGQYF TGCGCCAGCAGTCAATCATGGGAATTGGGGCAGTACTTC
TRBJ2-1 TRBD2 TRBV9 - 15 CASSVAGGIHNEQFF TGTGCCAGCAGCGTAGCGGGGGGGATTCACAATGAGCAGTTCTTC